This TCR beta chain was obtained from a study of T cell repertoires in cytomegalovirus infection. Whole-study context: Evidence of both CMV infection and a matching HLA type came from public TCR beta signatures.

Study results and caveats: CMV carriers having the relevant HLA were flagged by cumulative public TCR beta family frequency. HLA-C-restricted CMV clonotypes gave the most frequent clonotype in two of eight donors.

This clonotype was seen at least ten times. The target antigen is unknown. TCRdb re-derived calls from the reads in MiXCR, one entry per CDR3 protein. Here the sample spans approximately 500,000 distinct CDR3 sequences, approximately 15% being singletons. The CDR3 has 15 residues. The V segment lost 4 bases and the J segment 4 bases; nucleotides outside the gene matches: 5. CDR1 and CDR2 from the germline V gene are SGHVS and FQNEAQ. This TCR derives from a human donor in good health (CMV status not recorded). Some clones in this sample may be carry-over from other donors' samples. The sample consisted of CD8+ T cells from PBMCs. The chain couples TRBV7-8 to TRBJ2-3; 10 bases map to TRBD2. The CDR3 region is CASSSTSGASDTQYF. DNA of the CDR3: TGTGCCAGCAGCTCTACTAGCGGGGCATCAGATACGCAGTATTTT.